These 17 T cell receptor beta chains were all obtained from the same sample, sequenced in a study of chemoradiotherapy in HPV16-positive cancers. Here immunoSEQ multiplex PCR was the method, and the copy in TCRdb shows in-frame clones only, minus some. The table lists around 13,000 clones, 50% to 75% of them singletons. The specimen was taken from a patient who underwent chemoradiotherapy. The receptors were gathered from a human donor with HPV-associated anogenital cancer.

V and J are TRBV7-3 and TRBJ1-1; possibly TRBD1 for D (6 bases). Trimming pared 1 base from V and 4 bases from J, leaving 19 bases between. CDR3 length: 17 amino acids. Germline CDR1 reads SGHTA; CDR2 reads FQGTGA. CDR3 in DNA: TGTGCCAGCAGCTTAAGGGCCCAGGGGCCGGGGAGCACTGAAGCTTTCTTT. This sequence encodes CASSLRAQGPGSTEAFF.

V is TRBV19 and J is TRBJ2-3; 16 bases align to TRBD2. The V segment lost 3 bases and the J segment 0 bases; nucleotides outside the gene matches: 3. The CDR3 covers 18 residues. Germline CDR1 and CDR2: LNHDA and SQIVND (reference sequence). CDR3 loop: CASSMGLAGGLSTDTQYF. In DNA, the CDR3 is TGTGCCAGTAGTATGGGACTAGCGGGGGGGCTTAGCACAGATACGCAGTATTTT.

J is TRBJ2-1 and V is TRBV7-2, with 7 bases lining up with TRBD2. V was clipped by 5 bases and J by 0 bases; unmatched bases: 4. The CDR3 sequence is 15 residues long. Germline CDR1 is SGHTA and CDR2 is FQGNSA. The CDR3 is CASSPSGSSYNEQFF. The DNA for the CDR3 is TGTGCCAGCAGCCCTAGCGGTAGCTCCTACAATGAGCAGTTCTTC.

V is TRBV6-1 and J is TRBJ1-4; D is unresolved. V lost 5 bases and J 0 bases, leaving 7 bases between the germline ends. CDR3 length: 14 residues. The germline CDR1 and CDR2 sequences are MNHNS and SASEGT. As DNA, the CDR3 is TGTGCCAGCAGTCTACAGACAACTAATGAAAAACTGTTTTTT. The encoded protein is CASSLQTTNEKLFF.

This clone was counted a few times. This rearrangement joins TRBV7-9 to TRBJ2-7, with 8 bases identical to TRBD2. V lost 7 bases, J lost 4 bases, and 12 bases stayed unmatched. Germline values: CDR1 SEHNR, CDR2 FQNEAQ (reference sequence). The CDR3 has 15 residues. The CDR3 region is CASMSTSGKTYEQYF. In DNA form, the CDR3 reads TGTGCCAGCATGTCCACTAGCGGCAAAACATACGAGCAGTACTTC.

This clone was detected only a few times. Other DNA sequences from this sample encode an identical CDR3 as well. The CDR3 coding sequence is TGTGCCAGCAGTGGAGGGGTCAATCAGCCCCAGCATTTT. This sequence encodes CASSGGVNQPQHF. The rearrangement uses TRBV2 and TRBJ1-5; possibly TRBD1 for D (5 bases). V lost 4 bases and J lost 3, with 7 bases in between. The CDR3 sequence is 13 residues long. Per germline, CDR1 SNHLY and CDR2 FYNNEI. Drawing the rest from reference TRBV2 and TRBJ1-5, the complete variable domain is EPEVTQTPSHQVTQMGQEVILRCVPISNHLYFYWYRQILGQKVEFLVSFYNNEISEKSEIFDDQFSVERPDGSNFTLKIRSTKLEDSAMYFCASSGGVNQPQHFGDGTRLSIL.

The chain uses TRBV11-3 and TRBJ2-7; the match to TRBD2 covers 7 bases. With 5 bases clipped from V and 6 bases from J, the junction kept 13 bases outside the gene matches. The CDR3 is 15 amino acids. Germline V CDR1 and CDR2: SGHNT, YENEEA. CDR3 coding DNA: TGTGCCAGCAGCCCCGGGGGGTTGACAAGGAGCGAGCAGTACTTC. It specifies CASSPGGLTRSEQYF.

The chain links TRBV30 to TRBJ2-1; 14 bases map to TRBD2. Germline V CDR1 and CDR2: GTSNPN, SVGIG (reference sequence). V lost 2 bases and J lost 8; bases outside the gene matches: 17. The CDR3 has 19 amino acids. The CDR3 here is CAWSPRVSGLAGGNHEQFF. DNA for the CDR3: TGTGCCTGGAGTCCTAGGGTTTCCGGACTAGCGGGGGGAAATCATGAGCAGTTCTTC.

This rearrangement joins TRBV6-6 to TRBJ2-1, with D unresolved. V was trimmed by 5 bases and J by 0 bases, leaving 11 bases between them. The germline gives CDR1 MNHNY, CDR2 SVGAGI (reference sequence). The CDR3 runs to 15 residues. CDR3 nucleotides: TGTGCCAGCAGTGACACCCTTAGCTCCTACAATGAGCAGTTCTTC. Its protein is CASSDTLSSYNEQFF.

The table lists this clone with a few counts. This sequence joins TRBV11-3 and TRBJ1-5; D may be TRBD1 (6 bases). Looked up from germline, CDR1 is SGHNT and CDR2 is YENEEA. The CDR3 is 13 amino acids. Trimming cost V 4 bases and J 7 bases, with 11 bases left between them. The DNA of the CDR3 is TGTGCCAGCAGCTCTGAAGGGGGACAGCCCCAGCATTTT. Translation: CASSSEGGQPQHF.

The genes are TRBV2 and TRBJ2-1; TRBD2 aligns across 8 bases. From germline, CDR1 is SNHLY and CDR2 FYNNEI. The CDR3 spans 15 residues. Trimming cost V 6 bases and J 7 bases; bases outside gene matches: 11. CDR3 protein: CASSPQVAGWNEQFF. The CDR3 nucleotides are TGTGCCAGCAGCCCTCAGGTAGCGGGATGGAATGAGCAGTTCTTC.

This clone was observed a handful of times. The chain carries TRBV10-3 and TRBJ1-6, with D possibly matching TRBD1 (5 bases). The CDR3 is 15 amino acids. Trimming left V 2 bases short and J 8 bases short, with 13 bases between. CDR1 and CDR2 (germline): ENHRY, SYGVKD. CDR3 nucleotide sequence: TGTGCCATCAGTGAGAGAGGGGACGGATATTCACCCCTCCACTTT. This gives the protein CAISERGDGYSPLHF.

The rearrangement links TRBV18 to TRBJ2-7, with D possibly being TRBD1 (6 bases). Germline CDR1 and CDR2: KGHSH and LQKENI. This CDR3 is built from 16 residues. V dropped 0 bases and J dropped 0 bases, with 12 bases sitting between them. The CDR3: CASSPPKGGASYEQYF. In nucleotides, the CDR3 is TGTGCCAGCTCACCACCGAAAGGGGGAGCCTCCTACGAGCAGTACTTC.

This clone turned up a few times. V gene TRBV18 combines with J gene TRBJ2-1; TRBD2 agrees at 9 bases. The V segment lost 4 bases and the J segment 5 bases; nucleotides outside the gene matches: 6. The CDR3 totals 15 residues. The germline CDR1 and CDR2 sequences are KGHSH and LQKENI. CDR3 sequence reads: CASSRGTSPNNEQFF. CDR3 nucleotide sequence: TGTGCCAGCTCACGGGGGACTAGCCCCAACAATGAGCAGTTCTTC.

J is TRBJ1-2 and V is TRBV19, with D possibly being TRBD1 (5 bases). The length of the CDR3 is 15 residues. Trimming removed 0 bases at V and 2 bases at J, with 10 bases between. The germline V gene encodes CDR1 LNHDA and CDR2 SQIVND (reference sequence). The DNA of the CDR3 is TGTGCCAGTAGTATAGACCCAGGGACCAACTATGGCTACACCTTC. Encoded protein: CASSIDPGTNYGYTF.

This clone was counted between two and nine times. As DNA, the CDR3 is TGCAGCGTTGCTGGCCAAATAACCTCCTACGAGCAGTACTTC. Its protein is CSVAGQITSYEQYF. V is TRBV29-1 and J is TRBJ2-7; unclear D gene. The CDR3 has 14 amino acids. Per germline, CDR1 SQVTM and CDR2 ANQGSEA. The V end was cut by 4 bases, the J end by 0 bases, with 13 bases between.

The rearrangement links TRBV11-3 to TRBJ1-1, with unresolved D. There are 11 residues in the CDR3. Germline V gives CDR1 SGHNT, CDR2 YENEEA. V lost 5 bases and J lost 8, with 9 bases in between. CDR3 amino acids: CASSPKTEAFF. The CDR3 DNA reads as TGTGCCAGCAGCCCGAAAACGGAAGCTTTCTTT.